Below, 28 T cell receptor beta chains from the same sample are listed, as sequenced in a study of blood T cell repertoires in COVID-19. Only in-frame clones appear in the TCRdb table, and some are missing; sequencing was by immunoSEQ multiplex PCR. The table has over 300,000 clones, 80% to 90% seen once. The specimen sequenced was PBMCs or T cells enriched from blood (not recorded which). The receptor source for this set is a man younger than 45 who had recovered from COVID-19.

V and J are TRBV5-8 and TRBJ2-5, with a weak D call TRBD1 (5 bases). V was clipped by 4 bases and J by 9 bases, with 13 bases between them. Germline loops: CDR1 SGHTS, CDR2 YDEGEE. This CDR3 region has 12 residues. In nucleotides, the CDR3 is TGTGCCAGCAGCCCGACTTGGGGCGCCCAGTACTTC. Its translation: CASSPTWGAQYF.

This clone occurred once. The rearrangement links TRBV19 to TRBJ1-2, with D possibly being TRBD1 (6 bases). The ends were cut back, 5 bases at V and 0 bases at J, with 16 bases in the middle. The CDR3 is 16 residues long. Germline CDR1 reads LNHDA; CDR2 reads SQIVND (reference sequence). Here the CDR3 DNA reads TGTGCCAGTAGTCTGGGGACATACCTAGCTAACTATGGCTACACCTTC. Translating gives CASSLGTYLANYGYTF.

This clone was seen a single time. The rearrangement uses TRBV19 and TRBJ1-1; possibly TRBD1 for D (5 bases). The CDR3 length is 14 residues. Trimming removed 3 bases from V and 4 bases from J, with 12 bases in between. Germline V CDR1 and CDR2: LNHDA, SQIVND (reference sequence). The CDR3 sequence is CASSMGQGGTEAFF. CDR3 in DNA: TGTGCCAGTAGTATGGGGCAGGGCGGCACTGAAGCTTTCTTT.

The V call is TRBV15, the J call TRBJ1-1; no reliable D call. The length of the CDR3 is 13 residues. Germline CDR1 is LNHNV and CDR2 is YYDKDF (reference sequence). V gave up 1 base and J gave up 0 bases, with 3 bases separating them. CDR3 in amino acids: CATSRAVNTEAFF. Here the CDR3 DNA reads TGTGCCACCAGCAGAGCAGTGAACACTGAAGCTTTCTTT.

The chain has TRBV21-1 and TRBJ2-3; the table's D call TRBD2 went unverified against the DNA. TRBV21-1 is described as a pseudogene. This CDR3 is built from 17 residues. CDR3 nucleotide sequence: TGTGCCAGCAGCAAAGTTCCTAGCGGGGGGGCTGTTCGTACGCAGTATTTT. Translation: CASSKVPSGGAVRTQYF.

The chain recombines TRBV2 with TRBJ1-1, with 9 positions matching TRBD1. The CDR3 sequence is 13 residues long. Looked up from germline, CDR1 is SNHLY and CDR2 is FYNNEI. J was trimmed by 5 bases and V by 7 bases; bases with no gene match: 5. Here the CDR3 reads CASMGDRETEAFF. CDR3 DNA: TGTGCCAGCATGGGGGACAGGGAAACTGAAGCTTTCTTT.

The rearrangement links TRBV30 to TRBJ1-2, with D possibly being TRBD1 (6 bases). Germline assignment: CDR1 GTSNPN and CDR2 SVGIG (reference sequence). CDR3 size: 13 residues. The germline V and J ends were trimmed by 5 bases and 3 bases, with 13 bases remaining between them. DNA of the CDR3: TGTGCCTGGGGATCTACAGGGTACTATGGCTACACCTTC. Translating it yields CAWGSTGYYGYTF. Together with reference TRBV30 and TRBJ1-2, the CDR3 gives the full variable domain: SQTIHQWPATLVQPVGSPLSLECTVEGTSNPNLYWYRQAAGRGLQLLFYSVGIGQISSEVPQNLSASRPQDRQFILSSKKLLLSDSGFYLCAWGSTGYYGYTFGSGTRLTVV.

V is TRBV4-2 and J is TRBJ1-6; D ambiguous. The CDR3 is made up of 16 amino acids. V shed 0 bases and J shed 0 bases, with 6 bases lying between them. Per the germline V gene, CDR1 is LGHNA and CDR2 is YNFKEQ. The CDR3 DNA reads TGTGCCAGCAGCCAAGACGGCGGCTCCTATAATTCACCCCTCCACTTT. Translation gives CASSQDGGSYNSPLHF.

The rearrangement joins TRBV11-2 to TRBJ1-1; 10 bases align to TRBD1. The CDR3 is 15 amino acids. CDR1 and CDR2 from the germline V gene are SGHAT and FQNNGV. Germline trimming cut 0 bases from V and 4 bases from J; bases unmatched to any gene: 2. Here the CDR3 DNA reads TGTGCCAGCAGCTTAGAAGACAGGGGGCTCACTGAAGCTTTCTTT. This gives the protein CASSLEDRGLTEAFF.

The chain employs TRBV12-3 or TRBV12-4 and TRBJ1-5; a weak D match, TRBD1 (5 bases). The CDR3 covers 13 residues. V was pared by 3 bases and J by 8 bases, with 11 bases between. CDR3 sequence reads: CASSLRGGKPQHF. In DNA form, the CDR3 reads TGTGCCAGCAGTTTGAGGGGAGGCAAGCCCCAGCATTTT.

In nucleotides, the CDR3 is TGTGCCAGCAGTCTCGTTTCCTATAATTCACCCCTCCACTTT. It specifies CASSLVSYNSPLHF. This chain joins TRBV3-1 (or the pseudogene TRBV3-2) and TRBJ1-6; no reliable D call. This CDR3 is built from 14 residues. Germline values: CDR1 LGHDT, CDR2 YNNKEL (reference sequence). V lost 6 bases, J lost 1 base, and 7 bases lay in between.

This clone was counted once. CDR3 nucleotide sequence: TGTGCCACCAGTGATGCTGGGACAGGAAACACCGGGGAGCTGTTTTTT. This translates into CATSDAGTGNTGELFF. The V gene is TRBV24-1, the J gene TRBJ2-2, with 8 bases that match TRBD1. The trim removed 3 bases at V and 2 bases at J, leaving 4 bases unmatched. The CDR3 loop spans 16 amino acids. Looked up from germline, CDR1 is KGHDR and CDR2 is SFDVKD.

The chain recombines TRBV7-9 with TRBJ2-3, with TRBD1 as a possible D gene (5 bases). The CDR3 is 14 amino acids. V lost 1 base to trimming and J lost 1 base, with 6 bases between them. In germline, CDR1 is SEHNR, CDR2 FQNEAQ (reference sequence). The DNA of the CDR3 is TGTGCCAGCAGCTTAGAAGGGGGCACAGATACGCAGTATTTT. Protein: CASSLEGGTDTQYF.

V and J are TRBV21-1 and TRBJ2-7; the table calls TRBD1, which could not be checked here. TRBV21-1 is a listed pseudogene. The CDR3 is 17 amino acids. The CDR3 DNA reads as TGTGCCAGCAGCGAAGTATCCGGTAGGGACAGCTCCTACGAGCAGTACTTC. It is translated as CASSEVSGRDSSYEQYF.

This rearrangement joins TRBV7-3 to TRBJ1-6, with D unclear. Trimming took 2 bases from V and 7 from J, leaving 9 bases between them. The CDR3 is 14 amino acids. Germline CDR1 is SGHTA and CDR2 is FQGTGA. The CDR3 loop reads CASSLGSENSPLHF. CDR3 bases: TGTGCCAGCAGCTTAGGGTCGGAGAATTCACCCCTCCACTTT.

The chain is built from TRBV18 and TRBJ1-2; 8 nucleotides line up with TRBD1. The V gene's germline CDR1 is KGHSH and CDR2 LQKENI. The CDR3 is 15 amino acids. The J segment lost 4 bases and the V segment lost 3 bases, leaving 7 bases of the junction unmatched. The CDR3 here is CASSPADREPYGYTF. In nucleotides, the CDR3 is TGTGCCAGCTCACCCGCGGACAGGGAACCCTATGGCTACACCTTC. Based on the CDR3 plus reference TRBV18 and TRBJ1-2, the full variable domain is NAGVMQNPRHLVRRRGQEARLRCSPMKGHSHVYWYRQLPEEGLKFMVYLQKENIIDESGMPKERFSAEFPKEGPSILRIQQVVRGDSAAYFCASSPADREPYGYTFGSGTRLTVV.

The chain combines TRBV3-1 (or the pseudogene TRBV3-2) with TRBJ1-6, with D perhaps matching TRBD1 (5 bases). CDR3 length equals 18 residues. The germline gives CDR1 LGHDT, CDR2 YNNKEL (reference sequence). The germline V and J ends were trimmed by 0 bases and 3 bases, with 15 bases remaining between them. CDR3 in amino acids: CASSQDYGGGFYNSPLHF. In nucleotides, the CDR3 is TGTGCCAGCAGCCAAGATTATGGGGGGGGGTTCTATAATTCACCCCTCCACTTT.

V gene TRBV11-2 combines with J gene TRBJ1-1; D is ambiguous. Trimming left V 1 base short and J 7 bases short, with 7 bases between. This CDR3 is built from 12 residues. Germline loops: CDR1 SGHAT, CDR2 FQNNGV. Here the CDR3 reads CASSLAGNEAFF. The CDR3 DNA sequence: TGTGCCAGCAGCTTAGCGGGGAATGAAGCTTTCTTT.

This clone was recorded only once. The chain recombines TRBV5-5 with TRBJ2-3, with TRBD2 as a possible D gene (5 bases). V was cut by 3 bases and J by 0 bases, with 14 bases left in between. The length of the CDR3 is 16 residues. Germline CDR1 and CDR2: SGHKS and YYEKEE (reference sequence). The CDR3 loop is CASSSGPGFSTDTQYF. CDR3 sequence (DNA): TGTGCCAGCAGCTCTGGGCCGGGATTTAGCACAGATACGCAGTATTTT.

This chain connects TRBV7-9 to TRBJ2-5; D not resolved. Between the trimmed V and J ends, which lost 5 bases and 7 bases, there was a span of 11 bases. The CDR3 has 12 amino acids. The germline CDR1 and CDR2 sequences are SEHNR and FQNEAQ (reference sequence). In nucleotides, the CDR3 is TGTGCCAGCAGCCAAAACGGTGGGACCCAGTACTTC. Its translation is CASSQNGGTQYF.

The J gene is TRBJ2-2, the V gene TRBV5-8; 10 positions agree with TRBD2. Germline CDR1 reads SGHTS; CDR2 reads YDEGEE. This CDR3 comprises 16 residues. Losses at the gene ends were 2 bases for V and 6 bases for J; bases not matched to a gene: 7. CDR3 in amino acids: CASSFFSGGHAGELFF. CDR3 nucleotide sequence: TGTGCCAGCAGCTTTTTTAGCGGGGGGCACGCCGGGGAGCTGTTTTTT.

V is TRBV25-1 and J is TRBJ2-7, with D unresolved. The CDR3 is made up of 13 amino acids. V was clipped by 4 bases and J by 3 bases, with 10 bases between them. Germline V gene data show CDR1 as MGHDK and CDR2 as SYGVNS. In DNA form, the CDR3 reads TGTGCCAGCAGTGGTACTCCATACTACGAGCAGTACTTC. Encoded protein: CASSGTPYYEQYF.

The chain's CDR3 is CASSSRDKNTGELFF. The CDR3 nucleotides are TGCGCCAGCAGCTCCCGGGACAAGAACACCGGGGAGCTGTTTTTT. This chain uses TRBV5-1 with TRBJ2-2; possible D gene TRBD1, 6 bases. This CDR3 spans 15 amino acids. CDR1 SGHRS and CDR2 YFSETQ come from the germline V gene. V shed 3 bases and J shed 1 base, with 10 bases lying between them.

J is TRBJ1-6 and V is TRBV30, with TRBD1 identical over 10 bases. The junction had 8 bases not matched to a gene; V was cut back by 5 bases and J by 7 bases. The CDR3 totals 15 residues. The germline V gene encodes CDR1 GTSNPN and CDR2 SVGIG (reference sequence). The CDR3 DNA sequence: TGTGCCTGGCTCGTTCCGGGACAGGGGAATTCACCCCTCCACTTT. It is translated as CAWLVPGQGNSPLHF.

The V gene is TRBV19, the J gene TRBJ2-6; maybe TRBD1 (5 bases). Germline V CDR1 and CDR2: LNHDA, SQIVND (reference sequence). The CDR3 totals 16 residues. Trimming cost V 2 bases and J 1 base, with 9 bases left between them. The DNA of the CDR3 is TGTGCCAGTAGTATACGGTCAGGGTCTGGGGCCAACGTCCTGACTTTC. Amino acid sequence: CASSIRSGSGANVLTF.

This clone was recorded only once. The CDR3 region is CASGQGSNQPQHF. In DNA form, the CDR3 reads TGTGCCAGCGGACAGGGATCCAATCAGCCCCAGCATTTT. This chain uses TRBV10-3 with TRBJ1-5; 8 bases fit TRBD1. The CDR3 is 13 amino acids. V lost 10 bases to trimming and J lost 3 bases; unmatched junction nucleotides: 5. Germline V gene sequence: CDR1 ENHRY, CDR2 SYGVKD.

The chain employs TRBV5-1 and TRBJ2-1; 8 nucleotides line up with TRBD2. Trimming cost V 4 bases and J 2 bases; bases outside gene matches: 8. The CDR3 totals 16 residues. The germline V gene has CDR1 SGHRS and CDR2 YFSETQ. DNA for the CDR3: TGCGCCAGCAGCCTAGGGGCGGGGGGCGCCTACAATGAGCAGTTCTTC. Amino acid sequence: CASSLGAGGAYNEQFF.

The table lists this clone with a few counts. The chain links TRBV24-1 to TRBJ1-2; tentatively, D is TRBD1 (5 bases). Germline lookup yields CDR1 KGHDR and CDR2 SFDVKD. V shed 4 bases and J shed 2 bases, with 10 bases lying between them. The CDR3 is 14 amino acids. CDR3 bases: TGTGCCACCAGTGACGTTACAGGAAACTATGGCTACACCTTC. Its translation: CATSDVTGNYGYTF.